The text below deals with one T cell receptor (beta chain). Its target is not known. At sampling all donors were nominally healthy, likely with unrecorded immune exposures. This specimen comes from a study of cytomegalovirus exposure and HLA in healthy donors. Study as a whole: Earlier work reported 117 million unique TCR beta sequences from 150 million to 200 million T cells. General study results and limits: Among immune exposure information, only CMV serostatus was available.

CDR1 and CDR2 from the germline V gene are LGHNA and YSLEER. Losses at the gene ends were 0 bases for V and 8 bases for J; bases not matched to a gene: 10. The CDR3 contains 17 residues. PCR amplification relied on 60 Vbeta primers (plus 13 Jbeta primers). Only in-frame clones appear in the TCRdb table, and some are missing; sequencing was by immunoSEQ multiplex PCR. In all, the sample yields approximately 46,000 clones. V is TRBV4-3 and J is TRBJ1-4; TRBD1 aligns across 9 bases. The origin of this receptor is a male donor in good health and CMV-seronegative. Sample: PBMCs. The CDR3: CASSQEGPGTGQEKLFF. The CDR3 DNA reads TGCGCCAGCAGCCAAGAAGGTCCCGGGACAGGGCAAGAAAAACTGTTTTTT.